Below are 20 T cell receptor beta chains sequenced from a single sample in a study of molecular identifiers for immune sequencing clone quantification listed by TCRdb under 2018. The method was PCR. Sequencing took place on an Illumina HiSeq 4000. TCRdb handled the public reads itself, with Q25 trimming in fastp and clone calling in MiXCR, and kept productive beta chains. Each CDR3 protein appears once, grouped with its most common genes and DNA. A total of about 640,000 distinct CDR3 sequences appear in this sample, 15% to 20% of them only once. 0.7% to 1% of the sample is held by the ten biggest clonotypes. Sequenced input: naive CD8+ T cells from blood, with Jurkat cell RNA spiked in. Explained via the paper, the cell subset or site label denotes: FACS-sorted CD8+CD4-CCR7+CD45RA+ naive T cells. The receptors were sampled from a human donor in good health. Some libraries in this study had Jurkat cell RNA spiked in.

At least ten counts were recorded for this clonotype. The chain is built from TRBV4-3 and TRBJ2-3; possibly TRBD1 for D (6 bases). This CDR3 has 17 amino acids. CDR1 and CDR2 (germline): LGHNA, YSLEER. The V and J ends lost 2 bases and 4 bases respectively, with 19 bases between them. The CDR3 protein is CASSQSRSGTPSDTQYF. The CDR3 DNA sequence: TGCGCCAGCAGCCAATCAAGGTCAGGGACACCGTCAGATACGCAGTATTTT.

The sample holds many counts of this clonotype. Here the CDR3 reads CASSEELADLVTIAQFF. The DNA for the CDR3 is TGTGCCAGCAGTGAAGAACTAGCGGACCTCGTTACAATCGCGCAGTTCTTC. The chain links TRBV2 to TRBJ2-1; 8 positions agree with TRBD2. Germline CDR1 reads SNHLY; CDR2 reads FYNNEI. After removal of 1 base from V and 12 bases from J, the junction contained 17 bases not matched to a gene. This CDR3 spans 17 amino acids.

This clonotype has just a few counts. Mismatch with germline at one junction end may stem from a read error. The V gene is TRBV6-5, the J gene TRBJ2-3; 15 bases fit TRBD2. Germline values: CDR1 MNHEY, CDR2 SVGAGI. CDR3 size: 19 residues. The CDR3 reads CTSSVRTSGGAVKTDTQYF. CDR3 coding DNA: TGTACCAGCAGCGTACGGACTAGCGGGGGGGCCGTCAAGACAGATACGCAGTATTTT.

Comment on this clonotype: Given a much more abundant clone one base away, this may be a read error. The CDR3 sequence is CASSSGPEAYGQYF. In nucleotides, the CDR3 is TGTGCCAGCAGCTCCGGACCAGAGGCCTACGGGCAGTACTTC. The chain couples TRBV7-8 to TRBJ2-7, with D unresolved. In germline, CDR1 is SGHVS, CDR2 FQNEAQ. This CDR3 contains 14 residues.

DNA of the CDR3: TGTGCCAGCAGTCACCAACTAGCGGGGACCGACAATGAGCAGTTCTTC. This encodes CASSHQLAGTDNEQFF. This chain joins TRBV6-2 or TRBV6-3 and TRBJ2-1; TRBD2 agrees at 10 bases. The V gene's germline CDR1 is MNHEY and CDR2 SVGEGT. After removal of 5 bases from V and 5 bases from J, the junction contained 9 bases not matched to a gene. The CDR3 is made up of 16 amino acids.

This clonotype was counted a few times. The gene calls are TRBV10-3 and TRBJ1-5; D gene ambiguous. This CDR3 comprises 18 residues. The V gene's germline CDR1 is ENHRY and CDR2 SYGVKD. V lost 3 bases and J 0 bases, leaving 18 bases between the germline ends. The DNA of the CDR3 is TGTGCCATCAGTGAAATGGGGATGGGATCATATAGCAATCAGCCCCAGCATTTT. Amino acids: CAISEMGMGSYSNQPQHF.

This chain joins TRBV19 and TRBJ1-5, with 11 bases matching TRBD1. Germline lookup yields CDR1 LNHDA and CDR2 SQIVND (reference sequence). This CDR3 comprises 16 residues. The trim removed 5 bases at V and 6 bases at J, leaving 9 bases unmatched. The CDR3: CASSGQGAFIGQPQHF. DNA for the CDR3: TGTGCCAGTAGTGGACAGGGGGCGTTTATTGGTCAGCCCCAGCATTTT.

This clonotype appeared once. A much larger clone is a single base away; this may be a read error. This chain joins TRBV20-1 and TRBJ2-7, with D possibly being TRBD2 (7 bases). This CDR3 region has 15 residues. Germline values: CDR1 DFQATT, CDR2 SNEGSKA (reference sequence). The CDR3: CSASPREGGISEQCF. The CDR3 nucleotides are TGCAGTGCTAGTCCCAGGGAGGGGGGGATTTCGGAGCAGTGCTTC.

In this sample, this clonotype turned up a few times. The chain carries TRBV28 and TRBJ2-7; no firm D call. The CDR3 consists of 15 residues. The germline CDR1 and CDR2 sequences are MDHEN and SYDVKM. V dropped 1 base and J dropped 0 bases, with 10 bases sitting between them. CDR3: CASSLFYDNSYEQYF. The CDR3, as DNA: TGTGCCAGCAGTTTATTCTACGACAACTCCTACGAGCAGTACTTC.

This clonotype showed up many times. V gene TRBV29-1 combines with J gene TRBJ1-1; D perhaps matches TRBD1 (6 bases). Trimming removed 3 bases at V and 1 base at J, with 12 bases between. The CDR3 is 14 residues long. CDR1 and CDR2 from the germline V gene are SQVTM and ANQGSEA. This CDR3 reads CSVENTGTNTEAFF. In nucleotides, the CDR3 is TGCAGCGTTGAGAATACAGGGACGAACACTGAAGCTTTCTTT.

On this clonotype: Its ends do not fully match the called genes, so a read error is possible. The V gene is TRBV12-3 or TRBV12-4, the J gene TRBJ2-6; either TRBD1 or TRBD2 may fit D (5 bases each). The CDR3 contains 18 residues. The CDR3 here is CASSPRTGTISGANVQTF. The CDR3 DNA is TGCGCCAGCAGTCCCCGGACGGGGACGATCTCTGGGGCCAACGTCCAGACTTTC.

There are a few counts of this clonotype. The CDR3 here is CASSYYLDNQETQYF. In DNA form, the CDR3 reads TGTGCCAGCAGTTACTACTTGGACAACCAAGAGACCCAGTACTTC. This chain uses TRBV6-2 or TRBV6-3 with TRBJ2-5; tentatively, D is TRBD1 (5 bases). The germline V and J ends were trimmed by 1 base and 0 bases, with 9 bases remaining between them. The germline CDR1 and CDR2 sequences are MNHEY and SVGEGT. This CDR3 has 15 amino acids.

In the case of this clonotype: A read error may be the cause here, since a much bigger clone is one base away. The chain carries TRBV6-6 and TRBJ1-2; 8 nucleotides agree with TRBD1. CDR1 is MNHNY, CDR2 SVGAGI, per germline (reference sequence). The CDR3 is 14 amino acids. V shed 8 bases and J 2 bases; nucleotides not matched to a gene: 7. The CDR3 DNA reads as TGTGCCAGCGACTCCGACAGGGGAAACTATGGCTACACCTTC. Encoded protein: CASDSDRGNYGYTF.

The chain links TRBV29-1 to TRBJ2-1; TRBD1 might be the D (6 bases). The germline V and J ends were trimmed by 7 bases and 4 bases, with 8 bases remaining between them. Germline V gene sequence: CDR1 SQVTM, CDR2 ANQGSEA. The CDR3 contains 11 residues. The DNA for the CDR3 is TGCAGCGACAGGGCTTACAATGAGCAGTTCTTC. Its protein product is CSDRAYNEQFF.

The chain is built from TRBV25-1 and TRBJ2-1, with D uncertain. V dropped 3 bases and J dropped 6 bases, with 9 bases sitting between them. Germline CDR1 and CDR2: MGHDK and SYGVNS. This CDR3 has 13 amino acids. CDR3 in amino acids: CASSDSGLNEQFF. In nucleotides, the CDR3 is TGTGCCAGCAGTGACTCCGGGCTCAATGAGCAGTTCTTC. The full variable domain, in which reference TRBV25-1 and TRBJ2-1 provide the parts outside the CDR3, is EADIYQTPRYLVIGTGKKITLECSQTMGHDKMYWYQQDPGMELHLIHYSYGVNSTEKGDLSSESTVSRIRTEHFPLTLESARPSHTSQYLCASSDSGLNEQFFGPGTRLTVL.

This clonotype has at least ten counts. J is TRBJ1-2 and V is TRBV2, with D unresolved. V dropped 8 bases and J dropped 4 bases, with 11 bases sitting between them. The germline gives CDR1 SNHLY, CDR2 FYNNEI. The CDR3 is made up of 12 amino acids. Written as DNA, the CDR3 is TGTGCCAGCTTTGGGCAAGCCTATGGCTACACCTTC. Encoded protein: CASFGQAYGYTF.

This clonotype was observed many times. The chain couples TRBV6-2 or TRBV6-3 to TRBJ1-1; D unclear. CDR1 is MNHEY, CDR2 SVGEGT, per germline. Trimming took 2 bases from V and 0 from J, leaving 19 bases between them. The CDR3 runs 18 residues. The CDR3 DNA follows: TGTGCCAGCAGTTACCCTACATATACCCCCACCTTGAACACTGAAGCTTTCTTT. It specifies CASSYPTYTPTLNTEAFF.

The CDR3, as DNA: TGTGCCACCAGCAGATTAGTAGTGGGTCAGCCCCAGCATTTT. It translates to CATSRLVVGQPQHF. The V gene is TRBV15, the J gene TRBJ1-5; no reliable D call. V lost 2 bases, J lost 6 bases, and 11 bases lay in between. Per germline, CDR1 LNHNV and CDR2 YYDKDF (reference sequence). The CDR3 consists of 14 residues.

Comments on this clonotype: The junction departs from the called germline gene at one end, perhaps through a read error. The V call is TRBV5-1, the J call TRBJ2-2; the D gene is possibly TRBD2 (5 bases). This CDR3 contains 17 residues. The germline V gene has CDR1 SGHRS and CDR2 YFSETQ. CDR3 loop: CASSFKAVPFWTGEPFF. In DNA, the CDR3 is TGCGCCAGCAGCTTTAAAGCCGTACCTTTTTGGACCGGGGAGCCGTTTTTT.

This clonotype was recorded many times. This CDR3 is CASSTGVLYEQYF. The CDR3 DNA sequence: TGTGCCAGCAGTACAGGGGTTTTGTACGAGCAGTACTTC. The chain carries TRBV27 and TRBJ2-7, with 7 bases lining up with TRBD1. Unmatched junction bases numbered 5, after V lost 5 bases and J lost 4 bases. This CDR3 comprises 13 residues. Germline V gene sequence: CDR1 MNHEY, CDR2 SMNVEV (reference sequence).